These 5 T cell receptor beta chains share one sample of origin, sequenced in a study of blood T cell repertoires in COVID-19. Clones were sequenced by immunoSEQ multiplex PCR, and TCRdb holds only the in-frame ones, with some missing. The sample records around 200,000 clones, approximately 85% being singletons. What was sequenced was peripheral blood. All receptors derive from a man aged 60 to 75 with acute or convalescent COVID-19.

The chain couples TRBV27 to TRBJ2-7; 8 nucleotides line up with TRBD1. CDR3 size: 18 residues. Germline V gene sequence: CDR1 MNHEY, CDR2 SMNVEV (reference sequence). V dropped 0 bases and J dropped 0; count of bases not matched to a gene: 10. CDR3 sequence reads: CASSLSRARDRISYEQYF. DNA for the CDR3: TGTGCCAGCAGTTTATCGAGGGCGAGGGACAGGATCTCCTACGAGCAGTACTTC.

This clone was observed a single time. This same CDR3 is encoded by further DNA sequences in the sample. This chain joins TRBV3-1 (or the pseudogene TRBV3-2) and TRBJ2-2, with D possibly being TRBD2 (7 bases). Germline V gene lookup returns CDR1 LGHDT and CDR2 YNNKEL (reference sequence). Trimming pared 3 bases from V and 14 bases from J, leaving 10 bases between. The CDR3 runs to 11 residues. CDR3 nucleotides: TGTGCCAGCAGCCAGGGGGGGGCCCTGTTTTTT. Residues: CASSQGGALFF.

The V call is TRBV27, the J call TRBJ1-1, with D perhaps TRBD1 (6 bases). Per the germline V gene, CDR1 is MNHEY and CDR2 is SMNVEV (reference sequence). The ends were cut back, 8 bases at V and 1 base at J, with 17 bases in the middle. The length of the CDR3 is 15 residues. The DNA of the CDR3 is TGTGCCAGCGTTTGGATAGGACAGCCGAACACTGAAGCTTTCTTT. Its translation is CASVWIGQPNTEAFF.

V gene TRBV6-6 combines with J gene TRBJ2-1; no clear D gene. Germline V CDR1 and CDR2: MNHNY, SVGAGI (reference sequence). This CDR3 has 12 residues. The ends were cut back, 6 bases at V and 8 bases at J, with 11 bases in the middle. The CDR3, as DNA: TGTGCCAGCAGCGATCACGGGTATGAGCAGTTCTTC. Translating it yields CASSDHGYEQFF.

This clone has more than one count but fewer than ten. V is TRBV4-2 and J is TRBJ1-6, with D possibly being TRBD1 (5 bases). The length of the CDR3 is 17 residues. From germline, CDR1 is LGHNA and CDR2 YNFKEQ. Trimming removed 0 bases from V and 3 bases from J, with 12 bases in between. CDR3 DNA: TGTGCCAGCAGCCAAGACGGGGGGTCAGTCTATAATTCACCCCTCCACTTT. The encoded protein is CASSQDGGSVYNSPLHF.